Following are 23 T cell receptor beta chains from one sample sequenced in a study of T cell repertoires in cytomegalovirus infection. Antigen specificity for these receptors is unknown. TCRdb re-called the reads through MiXCR, storing one row per CDR3 protein. The sample carries approximately 220,000 distinct CDR3 sequences, about 38% recorded once. Sequencing was performed on CD8+ T cells from cultured PBMCs, taken from culture after CMV antigen stimulation. The source is a human donor in good health (CMV status not recorded). Some clones in this sample may be carry-over from other donors' samples.

CDR3 in DNA: TGTGCCAGCAGCTTAGATTCGGAAGGGGGCTACGAGCAGTACTTC. It codes for CASSLDSEGGYEQYF. This chain connects TRBV11-3 to TRBJ2-7, with D possibly matching TRBD1 (6 bases). The CDR3 contains 15 residues. CDR1 is SGHNT and CDR2 is YENEEA in the germline V gene. Trimming shortened V by 0 bases and J by 3 bases, and 12 bases separated the two germline ends. The whole variable domain, remainder taken from reference TRBV11-3 and TRBJ2-7, is EAGVVQSPRYKIIEKKQPVAFWCNPISGHNTLYWYLQNLGQGPELLIRYENEEAVDDSQLPKDRFSAERLKGVDSTLKIQPAELGDSAVYLCASSLDSEGGYEQYFGPGTRLTVT.

The chain employs TRBV7-8 and TRBJ1-1; D is unresolved. The V gene lost 0 bases and the J gene lost 1 base, with 9 bases spanning the gap. From germline, CDR1 is SGHVS and CDR2 FQNEAQ. The CDR3 is made up of 15 amino acids. For the CDR3, the DNA is TGTGCCAGCAGCTTAGCGCTGTGGGGGAACACTGAAGCTTTCTTT. Translation gives CASSLALWGNTEAFF.

The chain links TRBV7-3 to TRBJ2-1; 11 bases are a match to TRBD2. CDR1 and CDR2 from the germline V gene are SGHTA and FQGTGA. The CDR3 totals 14 residues. The junction had 5 bases not matched to a gene; V was cut back by 5 bases and J by 8 bases. CDR3 DNA: TGTGCCAGCAGCGTTAGCGGGGGGGAAGATGAGCAGTTCTTC. Translation gives CASSVSGGEDEQFF.

The chain uses TRBV2 and TRBJ1-1; D is perhaps TRBD1 (5 bases). Deletions cut 4 bases from V and 1 base from J, with 7 bases between. Germline V gene data show CDR1 as SNHLY and CDR2 as FYNNEI. The CDR3 covers 13 residues. CDR3 loop: CASSATANTEAFF. The CDR3 DNA reads as TGTGCCAGCAGTGCGACAGCGAACACTGAAGCTTTCTTT.

This clonotype was seen ten or more times. The chain links TRBV7-2 to TRBJ2-7, with D perhaps matching TRBD2 (7 bases). Trimming left V 5 bases short and J 5 bases short, with 19 bases between. This CDR3 region has 15 residues. The germline CDR1 and CDR2 sequences are SGHTA and FQGNSA. This chain's CDR3 is CASSPDGGPNHEQYF. The DNA for the CDR3 is TGTGCCAGCAGCCCAGACGGGGGGCCTAACCACGAGCAGTACTTC.

The chain uses TRBV27 and TRBJ2-7, with 7 bases fitting TRBD1. CDR3 size: 14 residues. Germline V gives CDR1 MNHEY, CDR2 SMNVEV (reference sequence). V lost 11 bases, J lost 4 bases, and 14 bases stayed unmatched. The CDR3 nucleotides read TGTGCCCCAAGAGGGGGCGCCGAGCGGTACGAGCAGTACTTC. It codes for CAPRGGAERYEQYF.

This chain connects TRBV20-1 to TRBJ2-7; D gene uncertain. Per the germline V gene, CDR1 is DFQATT and CDR2 is SNEGSKA (reference sequence). V lost 1 base, J lost 1 base, and 8 bases lay in between. This CDR3 comprises 13 residues. CDR3 loop: CSARAILSYEQYF. In DNA form, the CDR3 reads TGCAGTGCTAGAGCTATACTTTCCTACGAGCAGTACTTC.

This clonotype was observed at least ten times. The chain joins TRBV7-6 to TRBJ1-4; D might be TRBD1 (5 bases). Germline V gene sequence: CDR1 SGHVS, CDR2 FNYEAQ. With 6 bases removed from V and 7 bases from J, the gap between germline ends came to 15 bases. The CDR3 loop spans 14 amino acids. The CDR3 nucleotides read TGTGCCAGCAGAGAGGGGAGGTCCGGTGAAAAACTGTTTTTT. This encodes CASREGRSGEKLFF.

The chain links TRBV11-2 to TRBJ1-3; D may be TRBD1 (6 bases). The length of the CDR3 is 15 residues. Germline loops: CDR1 SGHAT, CDR2 FQNNGV. V lost 3 bases, J lost 5 bases, and 14 bases lay in between. CDR3 loop: CASSFSRGKRNTIYF. The CDR3 bases are TGTGCCAGCAGCTTCTCCAGGGGAAAAAGAAACACCATATATTTT.

The chain uses TRBV7-4 and TRBJ2-3; D unclear. Germline loops: CDR1 SGHVT, CDR2 SQSDAQ. The CDR3 covers 12 residues. Trimming removed 7 bases at V and 5 bases at J, with 10 bases between. Written as DNA, the CDR3 is TGTGCCAGCACCCCTCAGGTAGATACGCAGTATTTT. Amino acid sequence: CASTPQVDTQYF. Full variable domain (remainder filled in from reference TRBV7-4 and TRBJ2-3): GAGVSQSPRYKVAKRGRDVALRCDSISGHVTLYWYRQTLGQGSEVLTYSQSDAQRDKSGRPSGRFSAERPERSVSTLKIQRTEQGDSAVYLCASTPQVDTQYFGPGTRLTVL.

The rearrangement joins TRBV6-6 to TRBJ2-7; a weak D match, TRBD1 (5 bases). Per the germline V gene, CDR1 is MNHNY and CDR2 is SVGAGI (reference sequence). The CDR3 is 14 amino acids. V was shortened by 8 bases and J by 2 bases, with 16 bases between the two germline ends. CDR3 DNA sequence: TGTGCCAGCCAACAAGGGGTTTGGACCTACGAGCAGTACTTC. As protein: CASQQGVWTYEQYF.

Of note for this clonotype: One junction end does not reproduce the germline sequence, and a read error may be involved. The chain links TRBV11-2 to TRBJ2-7; TRBD1 matches at 12 bases. Germline V gene data show CDR1 as SGHAT and CDR2 as FQNNGV. The CDR3 is made up of 16 amino acids. As DNA, the CDR3 is TGTGCCAACAGCCTAGGGGACAGGGGGCGACAGATCGAGCAGTACTTC. Its protein product is CANSLGDRGRQIEQYF.

This chain connects TRBV20-1 to TRBJ2-7; TRBD2 might be the D (5 bases). V lost 6 bases, J lost 4 bases, and 16 bases lay in between. CDR1 and CDR2 from the germline V gene are DFQATT and SNEGSKA (reference sequence). The length of the CDR3 is 13 residues. This chain's CDR3 is CSALIEGLYEQYF. The CDR3 DNA follows: TGCAGTGCCCTGATCGAGGGCCTATACGAGCAGTACTTC.

This clonotype was observed a few times. J is TRBJ2-2 and V is TRBV29-1; D not resolved. This CDR3 spans 14 amino acids. The germline V gene has CDR1 SQVTM and CDR2 ANQGSEA. Deletions cut 6 bases from V and 0 bases from J, with 11 bases between. The chain's CDR3 is CSVDADTNTGELFF. CDR3 bases: TGCAGCGTGGACGCGGATACGAACACCGGGGAGCTGTTTTTT.

The gene calls are TRBV28 and TRBJ2-1; TRBD2 matches at 7 bases. With V trimmed by 3 bases and J by 5 bases, 22 bases remained unmatched. The CDR3 loop spans 20 amino acids. The germline gives CDR1 MDHEN, CDR2 SYDVKM. CDR3 coding DNA: TGTGCCAGCAGTTTTCCGGGACTAACTTCCCCGGGAGTAATCAACAATGAGCAGTTCTTC. It yields the protein CASSFPGLTSPGVINNEQFF.

The chain couples TRBV5-6 to TRBJ2-3; D is unresolved. The CDR3 loop spans 17 amino acids. Germline-derived CDR1 and CDR2 are SGHDT and YYEEEE. With 4 bases removed from V and 2 bases from J, the gap between germline ends came to 20 bases. CDR3: CASSERSYRLFTDTQYF. Here the CDR3 DNA reads TGTGCCAGCAGCGAACGCTCGTACCGCCTTTTCACAGATACGCAGTATTTT.

This clonotype was picked up a small number of times. This sequence joins TRBV7-8 and TRBJ1-5; D is undetermined. The V and J ends lost 2 bases and 2 bases respectively, with 10 bases between them. CDR1 is SGHVS, CDR2 FQNEAQ, per germline. The CDR3 contains 15 residues. The CDR3 loop reads CASSLSGSGNQPQHF. CDR3 DNA: TGTGCCAGCAGCTTATCGGGCTCGGGCAATCAGCCCCAGCATTTT.

The J gene is TRBJ1-5, the V gene TRBV27; D gene uncertain. The CDR3 is made up of 13 amino acids. CDR1 and CDR2 from the germline V gene are MNHEY and SMNVEV (reference sequence). Trimming removed 0 bases from V and 7 bases from J, with 7 bases in between. The chain's CDR3 is CASSLSQEQPQHF. CDR3 coding DNA: TGTGCCAGCAGTTTATCGCAAGAACAGCCCCAGCATTTT.

This clonotype was observed many times. The genes are TRBV7-8 and TRBJ2-1; 7 bases fit TRBD2. Per the germline V gene, CDR1 is SGHVS and CDR2 is FQNEAQ. This CDR3 is 17 amino acids long. V shed 5 bases and J 5 bases; nucleotides not matched to a gene: 15. The CDR3 loop reads CASSGAGGGRANNEQFF. CDR3 nucleotides: TGTGCCAGCAGCGGGGCTGGGGGGGGGAGGGCCAACAATGAGCAGTTCTTC.

The V call is TRBV30, the J call TRBJ2-7, with TRBD1 as a possible D gene (5 bases). The V gene's germline CDR1 is GTSNPN and CDR2 SVGIG (reference sequence). V gave up 3 bases and J gave up 5 bases, with 14 bases separating them. The CDR3 runs 13 residues. The CDR3, as DNA: TGTGCCTGGAGCAGGGTTTTTGGGGACGAGCAGTACTTC. Translated, it gives CAWSRVFGDEQYF.

V and J are TRBV20-1 and TRBJ2-7; D gene uncertain. The germline V and J ends were trimmed by 0 bases and 4 bases, with 19 bases remaining between them. The CDR3 length is 16 residues. The germline CDR1 and CDR2 sequences are DFQATT and SNEGSKA (reference sequence). The CDR3 DNA follows: TGCAGTGCTAGAGATCCCCTCGAGAGGATCGGGTACGAGCAGTACTTC. The encoded protein is CSARDPLERIGYEQYF.

The chain has TRBV20-1 and TRBJ2-1; unclear D gene. The V gene's germline CDR1 is DFQATT and CDR2 SNEGSKA (reference sequence). The CDR3 covers 13 residues. The V and J ends lost 1 base and 4 bases respectively, with 8 bases between them. CDR3 in amino acids: CSARGLTYNEQFF. The CDR3 DNA is TGCAGTGCTAGAGGGCTTACATACAATGAGCAGTTCTTC.

The genes are TRBV4-1 and TRBJ2-2; TRBD2 aligns across 10 bases. The germline CDR1 and CDR2 sequences are MGHRA and YSYEKL. This CDR3 is 16 amino acids long. V shed 2 bases and J 4 bases; nucleotides not matched to a gene: 4. This CDR3 reads CASSQSSGGSTGELFF. The DNA of the CDR3 is TGCGCCAGCAGCCAATCTAGCGGGGGTTCCACCGGGGAGCTGTTTTTT.